This T cell receptor beta chain originates from a study of cytomegalovirus exposure and HLA in healthy donors (dated by TCRdb to about 2017). A note on the overall study: According to an earlier analysis of 587 of the donors, 150 million to 200 million T cells yielded 90 million to 130 million unique TCR beta sequences and 276 Gb of sequence data. High-throughput TCR immunosequencing, statistical association of individual TCRs with disease status, and machine learning were combined to predict cytomegalovirus infection status. Rather than drawing on any new phenotypic data, the later analysis identified candidate immune exposures from TCR beta sequences and the way those sequences occurred across donors. Donor age, sex, ethnicity and CMV serostatus were compiled alongside the repertoire data. The study aimed to test whether signatures of past pathogen exposure could be identified by cataloging public T cell receptors. Along with the approximately 600-subject first cohort, a separate validation cohort of over 90 different subjects was used. In a later genetic analysis, genome-wide SNP genotypes for about 65% of the roughly 670 donors were used, and that subset was treated as a discovery cohort. An earlier analysis of around 580 of the donors used high-throughput TCR beta sequencing to judge whether each TCR beta V gene segment behaved as functional or pseudogenic. Across 398 genotyped donors of the cohort, an average of approximately 240,000 unique TCR beta nucleotide sequences per donor were sequenced, and roughly a sixth of those sequences were non-productive. Both class I and class II loci were covered by HLA typing, at four-digit resolution. Of the roughly 410 genotyped donors, 75% to 85% were placed in the genetic ancestry cluster associated with self-reported Caucasian donors. Typing coverage differed by locus: A, B, C, DRB1 and DQB1 were typed in roughly 620-630 donors, DQA1 in about 500, DPA1 in 600 to 610, and DPB1 in about 450. Four to six DR-DQ haplotypes were handled as single units for association and clustering, since linkage in the cohort was strong. Using immunosequencing, the study profiled T cell repertoires from 550 to 750 subjects and related those repertoires to cytomegalovirus serostatus. Roughly 300 gigabases of sequencing data and approximately 80 million unique TCR sequences were included in an early release covering 500 to 750 HLA-typed donors. A later analysis re-examined previously published TCR beta repertoires from about 670 donors and added high-resolution HLA genotyping to investigate patterns of TCR occurrence. All discovery cohort repertoires had been generated on a single sequencing platform. The investigation overall reported the following: According to a later analysis, parvovirus B19, influenza, CMV and Epstein-Barr virus appeared linked to several top co-occurrence clusters. In this cohort, only TCR beta chains were sequenced, and detectable features were limited by the absence of alpha or paired-chain data. In vitro tests confirmed that a few of the cytomegalovirus-associated TCR beta chains recognize cytomegalovirus antigens. Sequencing depth was assumed to be roughly uniform across donors in the presence/absence analyses, though that assumption may not hold. V-gene and J-gene trimming of TCR beta chains was associated with a missense DCLRE1C variant in a later genetic analysis, and the association was replicated in an independent cohort. Because HLA typing was missing for some donors at each locus, association tests included only the typed subset. The study gave a list of 150 to 200 TCR beta chains associated with cytomegalovirus. Most TCR sequences were seen in very few donors, while some public TCRs were found in many individuals. CMV serostatus was the only immune exposure information available for the cohort. Some IMGT-functional V segments, including TRBV6-2 and TRBV6-3, could not be told apart with the 87-base-pair reads, so those segments were excluded. Because counts were too low, fewer than 20 rarely observed V segments, including chromosome 9 orphons, were excluded from the earlier analysis of some 590 of the donors. The authors suggested that the approach could potentially be generalized to other disease states and immunological phenotypes. In a later analysis, HLA-associated TCR beta chains were found to be more clonally expanded and to have lower generation probabilities than equally common non-associated chains. In a later genetic analysis, fewer N-insertions in productive TCRs were reported among donors in an Asian-associated ancestry cluster than the roughly 700-donor mean. A further reported finding was that TCR beta sequences accurately predicted the HLA-A and HLA-B alleles for most subjects in the first cohort. The classifier was reported to diagnose cytomegalovirus status with high specificity and sensitivity in both the original cohort and the validation cohort. A later analysis associated about 16,000 TCR beta sequences with specific HLA alleles at a false discovery rate of 0.05. A later analysis found that most CMV-associated TCR beta chains appeared HLA-restricted, with HLA associations seemingly driven largely by CMV exposure. Strong co-occurrence of HLA alleles, especially DR and DQ, made assigning TCR associations to individual alleles difficult. A cluster of highly shared sequence variants was judged likely to be a technical artifact of the sequencing pipeline. A later analysis found that TCR association rates varied across HLA loci, with DRB1 alleles showing the most associated TCRs and HLA-C alleles the fewest. An earlier analysis of roughly 570 of the donors showed that most TCR beta V segments appeared in productive rearrangements either about 87% or about 30% of the time, which broadly matched IMGT annotations. Linkage disequilibrium might explain the correlated functional status among segregating V segments, but an unknown experimental factor could not be excluded.

Of note for this clone: Its cognate antigen has yet to be identified. It has no much larger one-base neighbor in the sample; base qualities were not kept.

The library was built by means of the immunoSEQ multiplex PCR assay. For the multiplex PCR, a mixture combining 60 forward primers for TCR Vbeta segments and 13 reverse primers for TCR Jbeta segments was used. Amplification of the CDR3 region of rearranged TCR beta genes was performed with a multiplex PCR assay on genomic DNA. Amplified TCR beta libraries were sequenced as 87-base-pair reads on the Illumina HiSeq System. On the study's bioinformatics: In a later analysis, 80 million or so unique TCR beta chains were counted across the roughly 700 repertoires, and roughly 11 million of these chains were shared by at least two donors. Raw reads were error-corrected and collapsed into unique sequences by a nearest-neighbor algorithm in which closely related sequences were merged to remove PCR and sequencing errors. CDR3 sequences were aligned to IMGT reference sequences to assign V, D and J gene segments. Each retained sequence needed at least a six-nucleotide match to both a V gene segment and a J gene segment. A rearrangement counted as productive if the CDR3 had no stop codons and remained in frame with V and J, and every other rearrangement counted as non-productive. CDR3 was defined according to IMGT convention as the region running from the second conserved V-encoded cysteine to the conserved J-encoded phenylalanine. Sequences without an unambiguous match to a single V gene segment were excluded from the earlier analysis of 587 of the donors. An earlier analysis of 587 of the donors called V segments functional above 56.7% productive rearrangements and segregating when the between-donor standard deviation exceeded 5%. A statistical classification framework was built to diagnose cytomegalovirus status from the catalog of TCR beta chain sequences. V and J gene assignment, in a later analysis, came from comparing TCR nucleotide sequences with IMGT/GENE-DB human TR gene sequences. Using the TCRdist pipeline, a later analysis assigned CDR3 sequences along with most-parsimonious VDJ recombination scenarios. In a later analysis, each TCR beta chain was defined by its CDR3 amino acid sequence together with its V-gene family, and reads without a unique V-gene family were excluded. In a later analysis, approximately 590 highly shared, low-generation-probability nucleotide sequences were removed to address suspected cross-contamination and a sequencing artifact. In a later analysis, a clonal expansion index for each public chain was calculated from normalized within-repertoire ranks of inferred template counts. Generation probabilities in a later analysis came from a VDJ recombination model fitted to out-of-frame rearrangements, and those results were checked against IGoR. In a later analysis, hypergeometric tests were used to score TCR-TCR, TCR-HLA and TCR-CMV co-occurrence, with a repertoire-size bias correction applied to TCR pairs. A later analysis estimated false discovery rates by permuting HLA or CMV assignments 20 times. In a later analysis, co-occurring TCRs were grouped with DBSCAN, and TCRdist sequence similarity was added when clustering was performed within HLA-allele-positive subsets. For co-occurrence clustering, repertoires with fewer than 30,000 or more than 120,000 public chains were excluded, along with five or six repertoires with anomalous nucleotide sharing. TCRdb mirrors the immuneACCESS table, restricted to in-frame sequences. Some clones are absent from its copies; in checked studies, under half trace to an unresolved V gene, and the reason for the others is unknown. That table supplies the V and J calls and clone size; D and trimming were determined from the DNA. Across this sample there are 110,000 or so clones, with 70% to 85% seen only once. The ten most abundant clones make up 11% of the sample.

Taken from cysteine to phenylalanine, the CDR3 has 17 residues. Kept here is only the CDR3 DNA, which spans 51 bases and is read in frame from base 1. For CDR1 and CDR2, the germline V gene lists LGHNA and YNFKEQ. The V and J ends are trimmed by 0 bases and 1 base, leaving 14 bases between them. The cohort was made up of 500 to 800 healthy bone marrow donors. All cohort members were sampled while nominally healthy, although unrecorded immune exposures were likely present. The donor was CMV seropositive and belonged to the group of 250 to 300 seropositive cohort members. Every donor gave a peripheral blood sample, and the peripheral blood mononuclear cells from that sample were used for TCR beta sequencing. Genomic DNA was extracted from the blood cell samples with the Qiagen DNeasy Blood Extraction Kit.

Sequencing was carried out using PBMCs. The receptor's source is a woman between 45 and 65 years old in good health and CMV-seropositive. Recombination connected TRBV4-2 to TRBJ2-3, with the D gene uncertain. For the CDR3, the sequence is CASSQDPLNVGTDTQYF. The DNA reads TGTGCCAGCAGCCAAGATCCACTCAACGTCGGCACAGATACGCAGTATTTT.